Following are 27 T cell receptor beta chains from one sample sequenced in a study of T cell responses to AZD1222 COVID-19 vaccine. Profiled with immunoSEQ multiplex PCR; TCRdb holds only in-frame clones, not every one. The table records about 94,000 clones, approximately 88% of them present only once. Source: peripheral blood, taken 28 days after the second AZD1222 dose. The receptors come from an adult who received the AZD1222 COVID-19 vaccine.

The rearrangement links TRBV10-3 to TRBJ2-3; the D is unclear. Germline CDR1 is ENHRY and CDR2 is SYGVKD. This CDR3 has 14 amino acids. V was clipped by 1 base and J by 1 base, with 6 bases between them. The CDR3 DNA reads TGTGCCATCAGTGAGTATCCAGGCACAGATACGCAGTATTTT. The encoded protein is CAISEYPGTDTQYF.

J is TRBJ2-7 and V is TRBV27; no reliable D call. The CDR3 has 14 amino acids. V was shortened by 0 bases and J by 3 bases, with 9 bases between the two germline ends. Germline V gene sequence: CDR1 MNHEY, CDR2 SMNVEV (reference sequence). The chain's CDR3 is CASSLSWADYEQYF. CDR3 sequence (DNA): TGTGCCAGCAGTTTATCTTGGGCGGACTACGAGCAGTACTTC.

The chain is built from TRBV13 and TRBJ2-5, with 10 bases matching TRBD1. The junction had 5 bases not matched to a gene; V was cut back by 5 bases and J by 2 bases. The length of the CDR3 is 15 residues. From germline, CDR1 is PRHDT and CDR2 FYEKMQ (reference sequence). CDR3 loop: CASSPRDRGQETQYF. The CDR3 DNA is TGTGCCAGCAGCCCCCGGGACAGGGGACAAGAGACCCAGTACTTC.

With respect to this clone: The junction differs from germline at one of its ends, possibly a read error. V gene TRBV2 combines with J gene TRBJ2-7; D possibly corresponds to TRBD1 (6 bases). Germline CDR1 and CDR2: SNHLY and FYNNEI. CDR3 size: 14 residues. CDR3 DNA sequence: TGTGCCAGCAGTGAATGGGACAATTCAGAACCTAGCTTTTTC. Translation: CASSEWDNSEPSFF.

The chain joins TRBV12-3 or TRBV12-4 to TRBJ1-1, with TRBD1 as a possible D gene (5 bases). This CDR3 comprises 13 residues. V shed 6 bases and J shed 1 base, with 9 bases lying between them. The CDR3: CASSPTGNTEAFF. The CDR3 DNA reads TGTGCCAGCAGCCCTACAGGGAACACTGAAGCTTTCTTT.

CDR3 protein: CASTDQGGTGELFF. The CDR3 coding sequence is TGTGCCAGCACCGATCAGGGAGGAACCGGGGAGCTGTTTTTT. The rearrangement uses TRBV11-1 and TRBJ2-2, with D tentatively TRBD2 (6 bases). V lost 7 bases and J 5 bases, leaving 14 bases between the germline ends. There are 14 residues in the CDR3. Germline lookup yields CDR1 SGHAT and CDR2 FQDESV (reference sequence).

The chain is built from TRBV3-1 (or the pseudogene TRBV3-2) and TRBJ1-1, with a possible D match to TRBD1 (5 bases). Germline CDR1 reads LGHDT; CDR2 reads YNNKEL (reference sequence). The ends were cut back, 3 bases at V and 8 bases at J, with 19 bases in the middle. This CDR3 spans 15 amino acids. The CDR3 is CASSHDTAGGGEAFF. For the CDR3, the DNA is TGTGCCAGCAGCCATGATACGGCCGGGGGTGGAGAAGCTTTCTTT.

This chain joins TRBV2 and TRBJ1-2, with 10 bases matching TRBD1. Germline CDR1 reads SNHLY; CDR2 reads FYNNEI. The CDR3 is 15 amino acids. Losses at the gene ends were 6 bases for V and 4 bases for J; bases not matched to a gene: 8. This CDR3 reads CASSPGTGDTYGYTF. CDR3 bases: TGTGCCAGCAGCCCTGGGACAGGGGACACCTATGGCTACACCTTC.

CDR3 nucleotides: TGTGCCAGCAGACAGGGGGTCTATGGCTACACCTTC. As protein: CASRQGVYGYTF. The chain links TRBV28 to TRBJ1-2; 8 nucleotides match TRBD1. Losses at the gene ends were 6 bases for V and 4 bases for J; bases not matched to a gene: 1. Germline values: CDR1 MDHEN, CDR2 SYDVKM. The CDR3 contains 12 residues.

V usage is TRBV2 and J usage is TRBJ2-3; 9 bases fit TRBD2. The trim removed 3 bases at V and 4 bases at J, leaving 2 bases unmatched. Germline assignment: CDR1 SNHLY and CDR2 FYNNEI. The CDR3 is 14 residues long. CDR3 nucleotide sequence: TGTGCCAGCAGTGAGGGGACTAGCTCAGATACGCAGTATTTT. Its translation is CASSEGTSSDTQYF.

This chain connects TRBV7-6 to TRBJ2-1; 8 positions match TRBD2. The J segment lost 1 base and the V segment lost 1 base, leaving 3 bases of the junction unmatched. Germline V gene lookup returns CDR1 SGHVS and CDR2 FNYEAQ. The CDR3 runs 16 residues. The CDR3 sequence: CASSLVPSGSYNEQFF. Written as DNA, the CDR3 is TGTGCCAGCAGCTTAGTGCCTAGCGGGTCCTACAATGAGCAGTTCTTC. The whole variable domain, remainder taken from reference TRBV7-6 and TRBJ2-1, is GAGVSQSPRYKVTKRGQDVALRCDPISGHVSLYWYRQALGQGPEFLTYFNYEAQQDKSGLPNDRFSAERPEGSISTLTIQRTEQRDSAMYRCASSLVPSGSYNEQFFGPGTRLTVL.

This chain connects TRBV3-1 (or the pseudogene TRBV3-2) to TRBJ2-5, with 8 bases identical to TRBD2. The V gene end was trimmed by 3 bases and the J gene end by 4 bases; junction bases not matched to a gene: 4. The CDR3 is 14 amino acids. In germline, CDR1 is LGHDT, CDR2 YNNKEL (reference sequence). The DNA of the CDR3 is TGTGCCAGCAGCCAGGGACTAGGCTTAGAGACCCAGTACTTC. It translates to CASSQGLGLETQYF.

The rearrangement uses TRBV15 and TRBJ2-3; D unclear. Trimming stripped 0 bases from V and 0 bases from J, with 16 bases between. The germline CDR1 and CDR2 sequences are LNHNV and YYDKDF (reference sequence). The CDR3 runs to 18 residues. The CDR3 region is CATSRDRGPSISTDTQYF. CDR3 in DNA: TGTGCCACCAGCAGAGATCGTGGCCCTTCCATTAGCACAGATACGCAGTATTTT.

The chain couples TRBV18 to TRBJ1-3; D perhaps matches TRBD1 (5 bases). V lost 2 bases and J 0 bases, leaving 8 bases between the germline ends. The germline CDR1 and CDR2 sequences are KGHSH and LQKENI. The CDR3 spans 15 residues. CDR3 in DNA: TGTGCCAGCTCACCAGACAGACTCTCTGGAAACACCATATATTTT. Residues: CASSPDRLSGNTIYF.

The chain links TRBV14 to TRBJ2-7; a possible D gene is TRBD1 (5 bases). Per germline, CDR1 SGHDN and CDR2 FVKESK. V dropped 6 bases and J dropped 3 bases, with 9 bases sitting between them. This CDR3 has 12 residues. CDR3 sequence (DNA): TGTGCCAGCAGTCGGCAGGGCTACGAGCAGTACTTC. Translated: CASSRQGYEQYF. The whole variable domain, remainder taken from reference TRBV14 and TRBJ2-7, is EAGVTQFPSHSVIEKGQTVTLRCDPISGHDNLYWYRRVMGKEIKFLLHFVKESKQDESGMPNNRFLAERTGGTYSTLKVQPAELEDSGVYFCASSRQGYEQYFGPGTRLTVT.

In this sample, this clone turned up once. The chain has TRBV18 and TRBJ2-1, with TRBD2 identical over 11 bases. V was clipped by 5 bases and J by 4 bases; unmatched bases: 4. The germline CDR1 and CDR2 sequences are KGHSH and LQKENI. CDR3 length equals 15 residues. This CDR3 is CASSTGTSGYNEQFF. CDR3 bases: TGTGCCAGCTCAACCGGGACTAGCGGTTACAATGAGCAGTTCTTC.

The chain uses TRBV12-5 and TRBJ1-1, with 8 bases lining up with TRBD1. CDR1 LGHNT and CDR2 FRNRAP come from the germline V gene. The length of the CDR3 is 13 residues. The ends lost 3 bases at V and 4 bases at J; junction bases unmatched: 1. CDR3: CASGFQGATEAFF. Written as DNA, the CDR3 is TGTGCTAGTGGTTTCCAGGGGGCCACTGAAGCTTTCTTT.

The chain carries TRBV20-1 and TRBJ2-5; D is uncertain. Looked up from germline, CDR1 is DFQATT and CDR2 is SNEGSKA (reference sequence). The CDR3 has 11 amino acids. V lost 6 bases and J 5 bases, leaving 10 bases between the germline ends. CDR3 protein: CSATRWETQYF. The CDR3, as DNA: TGCAGTGCCACAAGGTGGGAGACCCAGTACTTC.

As DNA, the CDR3 is TGCGCCAGCAGCCCCAGGGTGGGGACTACCACCTACGAGCAGTACTTC. Protein: CASSPRVGTTTYEQYF. The V gene is TRBV5-1, the J gene TRBJ2-7; TRBD2 matches at 7 bases. The CDR3 has 16 residues. V lost 4 bases to trimming and J lost 2 bases; unmatched junction nucleotides: 12. CDR1 SGHRS and CDR2 YFSETQ come from the germline V gene.

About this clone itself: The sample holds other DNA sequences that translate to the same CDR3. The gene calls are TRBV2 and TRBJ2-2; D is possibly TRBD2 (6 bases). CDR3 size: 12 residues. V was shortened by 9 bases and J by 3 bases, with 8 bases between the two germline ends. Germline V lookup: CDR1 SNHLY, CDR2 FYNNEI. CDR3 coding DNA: TGTGCCAGTGGAGGGGACACCGGGGAGCTGTTTTTT. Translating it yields CASGGDTGELFF.

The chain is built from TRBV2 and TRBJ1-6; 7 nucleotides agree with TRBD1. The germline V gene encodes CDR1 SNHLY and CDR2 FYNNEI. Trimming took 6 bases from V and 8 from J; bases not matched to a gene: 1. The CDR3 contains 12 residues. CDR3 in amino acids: CASRTGYSPLHF. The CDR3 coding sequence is TGTGCCAGCAGGACAGGGTATTCACCCCTCCACTTT.

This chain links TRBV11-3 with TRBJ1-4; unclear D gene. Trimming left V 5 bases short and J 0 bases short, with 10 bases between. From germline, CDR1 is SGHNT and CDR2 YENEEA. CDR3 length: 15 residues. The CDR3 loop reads CASSPFGTTNEKLFF. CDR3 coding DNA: TGTGCCAGCAGCCCCTTTGGGACAACTAATGAAAAACTGTTTTTT.

CDR3 loop: CASSIRTGDTGELFF. The CDR3 nucleotides are TGCGCCAGCAGCATCCGGACAGGGGACACCGGGGAGCTGTTTTTT. V usage is TRBV5-1 and J usage is TRBJ2-2; 9 bases are shared with TRBD1. This CDR3 has 15 amino acids. The J segment lost 3 bases and the V segment lost 4 bases, leaving 4 bases of the junction unmatched. Germline V gene data show CDR1 as SGHRS and CDR2 as YFSETQ.

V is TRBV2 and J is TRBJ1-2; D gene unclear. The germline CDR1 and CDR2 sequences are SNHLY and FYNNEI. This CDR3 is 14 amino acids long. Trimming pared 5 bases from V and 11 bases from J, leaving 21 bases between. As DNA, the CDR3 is TGTGCCAGCAGTATCCGGGTCGAAGAGTCCCGTTACACCTTC. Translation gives CASSIRVEESRYTF.

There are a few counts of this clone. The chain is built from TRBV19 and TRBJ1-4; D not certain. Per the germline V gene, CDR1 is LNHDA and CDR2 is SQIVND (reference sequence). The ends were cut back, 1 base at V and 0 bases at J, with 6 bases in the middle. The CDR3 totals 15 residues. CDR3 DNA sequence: TGTGCCAGTAGTATAGGCCGGGCAACTAATGAAAAACTGTTTTTT. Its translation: CASSIGRATNEKLFF.

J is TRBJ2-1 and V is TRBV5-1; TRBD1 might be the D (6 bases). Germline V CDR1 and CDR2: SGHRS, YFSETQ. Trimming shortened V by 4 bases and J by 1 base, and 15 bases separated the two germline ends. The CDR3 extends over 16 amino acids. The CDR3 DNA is TGCGCCAGCAGCCCGATTGACAGGCTATCCTACAATGAGCAGTTCTTC. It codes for CASSPIDRLSYNEQFF.

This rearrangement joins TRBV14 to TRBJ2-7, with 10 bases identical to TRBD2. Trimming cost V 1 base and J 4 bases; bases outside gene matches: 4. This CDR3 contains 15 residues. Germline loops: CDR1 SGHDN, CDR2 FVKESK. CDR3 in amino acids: CASSQVTSGAYEQYF. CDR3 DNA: TGTGCCAGCAGCCAAGTTACTAGCGGGGCATACGAGCAGTACTTC.